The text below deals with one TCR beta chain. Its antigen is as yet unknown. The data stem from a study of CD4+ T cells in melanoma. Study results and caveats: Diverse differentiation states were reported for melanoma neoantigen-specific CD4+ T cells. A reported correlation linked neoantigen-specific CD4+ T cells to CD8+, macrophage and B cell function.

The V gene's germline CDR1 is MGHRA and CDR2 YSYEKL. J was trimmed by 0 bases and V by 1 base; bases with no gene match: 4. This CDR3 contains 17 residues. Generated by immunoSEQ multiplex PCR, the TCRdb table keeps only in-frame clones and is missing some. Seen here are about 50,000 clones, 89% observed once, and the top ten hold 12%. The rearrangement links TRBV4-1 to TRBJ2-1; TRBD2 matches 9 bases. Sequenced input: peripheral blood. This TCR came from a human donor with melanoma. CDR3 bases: TGCGCCAGCAGCCAAGTCCCTAGCGGGGACTCCTACAATGAGCAGTTCTTC. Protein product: CASSQVPSGDSYNEQFF.